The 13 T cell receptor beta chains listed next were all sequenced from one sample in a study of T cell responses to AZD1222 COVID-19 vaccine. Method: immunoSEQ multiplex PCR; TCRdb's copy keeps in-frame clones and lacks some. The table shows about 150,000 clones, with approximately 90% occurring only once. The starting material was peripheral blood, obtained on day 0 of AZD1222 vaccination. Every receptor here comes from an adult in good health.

The CDR3 nucleotides are TGTGCCAGCAGTTACGATTCACACCACCAAGAGACCCAGTACTTC. This codes for CASSYDSHHQETQYF. This chain links TRBV6-5 with TRBJ2-5; D not resolved. The CDR3 contains 15 residues. Germline lookup yields CDR1 MNHEY and CDR2 SVGAGI. The germline V and J ends were trimmed by 2 bases and 0 bases, with 10 bases remaining between them.

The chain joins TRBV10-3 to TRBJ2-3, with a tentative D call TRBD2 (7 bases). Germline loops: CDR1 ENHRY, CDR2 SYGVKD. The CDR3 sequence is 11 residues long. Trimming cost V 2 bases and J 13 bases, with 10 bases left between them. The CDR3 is CAISERGAEYF. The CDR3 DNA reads TGTGCCATCAGTGAGCGGGGGGCGGAGTATTTT.

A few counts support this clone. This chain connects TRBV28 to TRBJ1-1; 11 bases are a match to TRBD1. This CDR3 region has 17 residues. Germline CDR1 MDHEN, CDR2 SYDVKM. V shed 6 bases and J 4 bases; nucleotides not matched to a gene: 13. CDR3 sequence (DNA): TGTGCCAGCAGAACCAGTATCGGCGGGACAGGGGGCACTGAAGCTTTCTTT. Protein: CASRTSIGGTGGTEAFF.

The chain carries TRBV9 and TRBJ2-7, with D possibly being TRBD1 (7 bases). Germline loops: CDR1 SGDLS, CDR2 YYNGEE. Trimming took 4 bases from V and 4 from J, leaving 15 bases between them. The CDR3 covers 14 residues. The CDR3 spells CASSPRDRGYEQYF. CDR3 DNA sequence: TGTGCCAGCAGCCCGCGGGACAGAGGTTACGAGCAGTACTTC.

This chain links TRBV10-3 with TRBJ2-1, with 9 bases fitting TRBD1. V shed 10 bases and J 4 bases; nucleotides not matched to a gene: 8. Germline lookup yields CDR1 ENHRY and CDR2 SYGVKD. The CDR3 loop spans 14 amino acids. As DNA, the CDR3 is TGTGCCACTGAAGCGGGACAGGGATACAATGAGCAGTTCTTC. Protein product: CATEAGQGYNEQFF.

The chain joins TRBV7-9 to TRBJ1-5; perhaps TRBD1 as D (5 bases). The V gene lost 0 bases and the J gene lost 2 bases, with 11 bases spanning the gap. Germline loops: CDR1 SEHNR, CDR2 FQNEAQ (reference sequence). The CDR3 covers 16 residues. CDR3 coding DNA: TGTGCCAGCAGCTTAGCTGTAGGGGCCCGCAATCAGCCCCAGCATTTT. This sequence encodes CASSLAVGARNQPQHF.

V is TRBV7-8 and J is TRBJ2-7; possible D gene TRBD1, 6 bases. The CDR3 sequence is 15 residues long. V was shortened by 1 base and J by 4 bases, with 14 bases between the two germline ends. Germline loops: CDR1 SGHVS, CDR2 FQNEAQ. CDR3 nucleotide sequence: TGTGCCAGCAGCTTAGATCCGCAGGGGTTATACGAGCAGTACTTC. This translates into CASSLDPQGLYEQYF.

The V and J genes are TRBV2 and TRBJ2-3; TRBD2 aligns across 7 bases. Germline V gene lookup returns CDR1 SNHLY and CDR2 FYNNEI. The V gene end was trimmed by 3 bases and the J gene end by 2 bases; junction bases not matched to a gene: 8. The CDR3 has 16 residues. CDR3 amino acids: CASSDGGLAATDTQYF. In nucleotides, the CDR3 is TGTGCCAGCAGTGACGGTGGTCTAGCGGCCACAGATACGCAGTATTTT.

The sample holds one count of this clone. CDR3 amino acids: CASSIVAGYEQYF. Written as DNA, the CDR3 is TGTGCCAGTAGTATAGTAGCTGGCTACGAGCAGTACTTC. The chain is built from TRBV19 and TRBJ2-7; no clear D. V lost 1 base, J lost 3 bases, and 7 bases lay in between. Per germline, CDR1 LNHDA and CDR2 SQIVND (reference sequence). The CDR3 loop spans 13 amino acids.

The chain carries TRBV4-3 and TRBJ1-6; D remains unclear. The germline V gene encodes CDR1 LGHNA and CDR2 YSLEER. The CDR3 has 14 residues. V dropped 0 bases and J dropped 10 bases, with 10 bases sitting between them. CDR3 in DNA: TGCGCCAGCAGCCAAGAACGCGCAATCTCACCCCTCCACTTT. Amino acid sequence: CASSQERAISPLHF.

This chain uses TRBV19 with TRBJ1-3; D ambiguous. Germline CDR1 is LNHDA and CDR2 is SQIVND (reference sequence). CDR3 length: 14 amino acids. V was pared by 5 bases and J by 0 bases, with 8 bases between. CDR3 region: CASSDDTSGNTIYF. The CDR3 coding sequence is TGTGCCAGTAGTGATGACACCTCTGGAAACACCATATATTTT. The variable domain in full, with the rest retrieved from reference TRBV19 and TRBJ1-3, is DGGITQSPKYLFRKEGQNVTLSCEQNLNHDAMYWYRQDPGQGLRLIYYSQIVNDFQKGDIAEGYSVSREKKESFPLTVTSAQKNPTAFYLCASSDDTSGNTIYFGEGSWLTVV.

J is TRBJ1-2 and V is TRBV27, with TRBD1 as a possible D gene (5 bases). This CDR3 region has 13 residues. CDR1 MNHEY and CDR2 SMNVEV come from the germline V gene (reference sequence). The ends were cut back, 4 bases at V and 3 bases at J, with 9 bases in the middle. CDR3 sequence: CASSYGGDYGYTF. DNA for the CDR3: TGTGCCAGCAGTTATGGGGGGGACTATGGCTACACCTTC.

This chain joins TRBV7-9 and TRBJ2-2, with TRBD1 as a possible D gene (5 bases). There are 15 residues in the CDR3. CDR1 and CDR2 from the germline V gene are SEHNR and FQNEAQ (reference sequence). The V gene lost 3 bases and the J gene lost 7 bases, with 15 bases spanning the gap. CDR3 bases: TGTGCCAGCAGCTTTTCGCCGGCAAGGGGCGGGGAGCTGTTTTTT. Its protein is CASSFSPARGGELFF. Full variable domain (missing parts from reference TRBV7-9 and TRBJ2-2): DTGVSQNPRHKITKRGQNVTFRCDPISEHNRLYWYRQTLGQGPEFLTYFQNEAQLEKSRLLSDRFSAERPKGSFSTLEIQRTEQGDSAMYLCASSFSPARGGELFFGEGSRLTVL.